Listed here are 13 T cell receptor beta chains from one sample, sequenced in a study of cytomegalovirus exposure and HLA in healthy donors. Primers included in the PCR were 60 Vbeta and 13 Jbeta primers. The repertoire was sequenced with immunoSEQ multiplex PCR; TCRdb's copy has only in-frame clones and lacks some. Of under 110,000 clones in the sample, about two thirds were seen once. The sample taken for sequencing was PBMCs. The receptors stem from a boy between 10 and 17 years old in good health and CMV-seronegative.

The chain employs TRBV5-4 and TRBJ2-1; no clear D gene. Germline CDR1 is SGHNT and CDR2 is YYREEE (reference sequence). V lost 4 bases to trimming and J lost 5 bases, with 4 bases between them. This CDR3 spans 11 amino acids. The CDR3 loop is CASSQNNEQFF. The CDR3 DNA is TGTGCCAGCAGCCAAAACAATGAGCAGTTCTTC.

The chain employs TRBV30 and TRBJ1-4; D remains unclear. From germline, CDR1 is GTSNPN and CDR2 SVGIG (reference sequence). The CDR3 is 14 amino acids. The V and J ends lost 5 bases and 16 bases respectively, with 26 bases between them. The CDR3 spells CAWSPPRVFTPAFF. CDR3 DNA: TGTGCCTGGTCCCCTCCCCGGGTGTTCACGCCCGCGTTTTTT.

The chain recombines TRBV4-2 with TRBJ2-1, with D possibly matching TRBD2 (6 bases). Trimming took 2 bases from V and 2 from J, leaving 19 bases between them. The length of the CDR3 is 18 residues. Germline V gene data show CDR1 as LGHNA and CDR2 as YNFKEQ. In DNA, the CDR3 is TGTGCCAGCAGCCAACAACTAGCTCCCTCCCGCCCCTACAATGAGCAGTTCTTC. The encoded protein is CASSQQLAPSRPYNEQFF.

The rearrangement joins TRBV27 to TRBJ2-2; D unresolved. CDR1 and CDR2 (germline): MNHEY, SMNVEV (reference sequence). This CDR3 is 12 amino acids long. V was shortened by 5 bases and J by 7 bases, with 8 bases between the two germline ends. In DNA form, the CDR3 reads TGTGCCAGCAGTCTTAAATTCGGGGAGCTGTTTTTT. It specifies CASSLKFGELFF.

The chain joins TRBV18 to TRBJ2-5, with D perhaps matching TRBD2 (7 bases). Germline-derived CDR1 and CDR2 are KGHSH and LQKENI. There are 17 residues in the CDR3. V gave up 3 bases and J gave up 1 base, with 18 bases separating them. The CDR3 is CASSPKLDGGLQETQYF. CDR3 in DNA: TGTGCCAGCTCACCCAAGCTCGACGGGGGGCTCCAAGAGACCCAGTACTTC.

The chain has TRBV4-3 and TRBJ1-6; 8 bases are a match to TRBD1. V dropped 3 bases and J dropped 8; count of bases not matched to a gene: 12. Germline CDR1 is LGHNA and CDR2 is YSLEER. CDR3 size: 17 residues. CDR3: CASSHTSQQGGHSPLHF. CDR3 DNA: TGCGCCAGCAGCCATACAAGTCAACAGGGGGGTCATTCACCCCTCCACTTT.

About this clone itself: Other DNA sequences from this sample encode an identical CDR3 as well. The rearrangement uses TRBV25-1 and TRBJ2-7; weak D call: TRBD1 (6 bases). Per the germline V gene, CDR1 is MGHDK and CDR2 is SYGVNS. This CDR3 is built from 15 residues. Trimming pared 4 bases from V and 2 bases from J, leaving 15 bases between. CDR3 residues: CASSGGQGFPYEQYF. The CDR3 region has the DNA TGTGCCAGCAGTGGCGGGCAGGGGTTCCCCTACGAGCAGTACTTC.

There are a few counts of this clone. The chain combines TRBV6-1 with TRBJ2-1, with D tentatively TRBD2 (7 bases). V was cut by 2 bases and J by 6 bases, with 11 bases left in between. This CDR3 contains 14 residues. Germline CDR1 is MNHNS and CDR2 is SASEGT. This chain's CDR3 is CASSERGGSNEQFF. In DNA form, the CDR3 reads TGTGCCAGCAGTGAAAGGGGGGGGAGCAATGAGCAGTTCTTC.

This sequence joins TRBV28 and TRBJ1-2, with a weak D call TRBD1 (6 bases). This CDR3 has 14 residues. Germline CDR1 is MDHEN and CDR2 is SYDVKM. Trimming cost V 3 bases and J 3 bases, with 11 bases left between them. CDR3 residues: CASSFNRDHYGYTF. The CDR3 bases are TGTGCCAGCAGTTTTAACAGGGACCACTATGGCTACACCTTC.

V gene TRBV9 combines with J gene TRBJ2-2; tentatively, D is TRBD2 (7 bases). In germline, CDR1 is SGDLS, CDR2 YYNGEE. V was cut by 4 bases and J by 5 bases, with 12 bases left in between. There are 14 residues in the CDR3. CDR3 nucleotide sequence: TGTGCCAGCAGCCCCCGGGGGGCGACCGGGGAGCTGTTTTTT. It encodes CASSPRGATGELFF.

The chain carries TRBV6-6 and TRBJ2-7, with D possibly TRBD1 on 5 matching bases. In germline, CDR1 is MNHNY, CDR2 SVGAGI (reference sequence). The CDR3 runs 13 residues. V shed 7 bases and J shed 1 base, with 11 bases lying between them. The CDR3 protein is CASTRVWSYEQYF. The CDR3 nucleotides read TGTGCCAGCACCAGGGTGTGGTCCTACGAGCAGTACTTC.

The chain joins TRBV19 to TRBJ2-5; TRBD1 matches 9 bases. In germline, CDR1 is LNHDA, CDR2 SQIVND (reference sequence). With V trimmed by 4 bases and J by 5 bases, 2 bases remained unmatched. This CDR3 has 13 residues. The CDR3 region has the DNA TGTGCCAGTAGTAGGGACAGGGTGGAGACCCAGTACTTC. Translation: CASSRDRVETQYF.

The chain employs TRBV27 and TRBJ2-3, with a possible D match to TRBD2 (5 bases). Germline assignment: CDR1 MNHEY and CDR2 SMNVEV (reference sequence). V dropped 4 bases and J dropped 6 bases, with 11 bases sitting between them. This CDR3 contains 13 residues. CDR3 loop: CASSSGWWDTQYF. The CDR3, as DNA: TGTGCCAGCAGTTCGGGGTGGTGGGATACGCAGTATTTT.